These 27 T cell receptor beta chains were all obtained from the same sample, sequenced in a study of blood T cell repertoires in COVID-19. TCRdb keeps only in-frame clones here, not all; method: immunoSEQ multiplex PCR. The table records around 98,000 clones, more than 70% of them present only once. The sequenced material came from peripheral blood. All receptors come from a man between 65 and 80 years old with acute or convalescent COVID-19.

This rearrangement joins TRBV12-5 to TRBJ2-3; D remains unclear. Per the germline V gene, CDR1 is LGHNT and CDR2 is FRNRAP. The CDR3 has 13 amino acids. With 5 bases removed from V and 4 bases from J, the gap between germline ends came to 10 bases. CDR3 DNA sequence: TGTGCTAGTGGTCCCACTTCTGCAGATACGCAGTATTTT. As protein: CASGPTSADTQYF.

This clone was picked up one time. This CDR3 reads CASSPRDRGSGYTF. DNA of the CDR3: TGCGCCAGCAGCCCCCGGGACAGGGGGAGTGGCTACACCTTC. The chain carries TRBV4-1 and TRBJ1-2, with 11 bases that match TRBD1. The length of the CDR3 is 14 residues. Trimming removed 4 bases from V and 7 bases from J; junction bases left unmatched: 5. The germline gives CDR1 MGHRA, CDR2 YSYEKL.

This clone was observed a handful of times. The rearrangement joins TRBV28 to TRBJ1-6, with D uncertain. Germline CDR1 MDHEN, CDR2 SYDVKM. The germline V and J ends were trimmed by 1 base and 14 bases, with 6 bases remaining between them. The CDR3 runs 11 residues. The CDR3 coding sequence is TGTGCCAGCAGTTTATTTGTATCCCTCCACTTT. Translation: CASSLFVSLHF.

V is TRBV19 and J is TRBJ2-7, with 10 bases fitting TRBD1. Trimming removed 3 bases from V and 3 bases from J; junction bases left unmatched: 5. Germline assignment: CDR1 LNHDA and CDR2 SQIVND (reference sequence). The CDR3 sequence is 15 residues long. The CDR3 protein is CASSIRWTGGYEQYF. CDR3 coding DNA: TGTGCCAGTAGTATTAGATGGACAGGGGGCTACGAGCAGTACTTC. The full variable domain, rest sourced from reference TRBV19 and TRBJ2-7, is DGGITQSPKYLFRKEGQNVTLSCEQNLNHDAMYWYRQDPGQGLRLIYYSQIVNDFQKGDIAEGYSVSREKKESFPLTVTSAQKNPTAFYLCASSIRWTGGYEQYFGPGTRLTVT.

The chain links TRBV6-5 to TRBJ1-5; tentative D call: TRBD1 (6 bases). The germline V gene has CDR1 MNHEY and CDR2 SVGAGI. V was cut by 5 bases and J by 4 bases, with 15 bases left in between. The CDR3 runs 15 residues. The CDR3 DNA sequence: TGTGCCAGCAGTACCAAGCCCAGGGGAAATCAGCCCCAGCATTTT. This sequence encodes CASSTKPRGNQPQHF.

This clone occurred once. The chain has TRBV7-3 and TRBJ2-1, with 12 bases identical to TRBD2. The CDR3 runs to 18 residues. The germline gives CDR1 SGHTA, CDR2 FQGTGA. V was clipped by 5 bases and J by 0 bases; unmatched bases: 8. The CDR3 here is CASSELAGGPLSYNEQFF. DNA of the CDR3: TGTGCCAGCAGCGAACTAGCGGGAGGACCACTCTCCTACAATGAGCAGTTCTTC.

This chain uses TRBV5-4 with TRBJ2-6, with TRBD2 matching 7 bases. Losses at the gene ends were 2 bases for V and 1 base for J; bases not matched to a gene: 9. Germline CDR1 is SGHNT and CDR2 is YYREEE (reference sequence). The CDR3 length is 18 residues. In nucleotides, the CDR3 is TGTGCCAGCAGCTTATGGGGCGGGAGAAGATCTGGGGCCAACGTCCTGACTTTC. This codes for CASSLWGGRRSGANVLTF. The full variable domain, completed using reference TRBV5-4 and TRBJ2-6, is ETGVTQSPTHLIKTRGQQVTLRCSSQSGHNTVSWYQQALGQGPQFIFQYYREEENGRGNFPPRFSGLQFPNYSSELNVNALELDDSALYLCASSLWGGRRSGANVLTFGAGSRLTVL.

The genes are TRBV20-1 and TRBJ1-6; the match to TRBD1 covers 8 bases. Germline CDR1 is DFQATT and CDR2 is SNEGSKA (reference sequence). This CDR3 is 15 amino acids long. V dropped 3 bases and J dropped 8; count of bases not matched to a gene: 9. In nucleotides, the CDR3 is TGCAGTGCTAGTTTCGGACCGGGACAGGATTCACCCCTCCACTTT. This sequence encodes CSASFGPGQDSPLHF.

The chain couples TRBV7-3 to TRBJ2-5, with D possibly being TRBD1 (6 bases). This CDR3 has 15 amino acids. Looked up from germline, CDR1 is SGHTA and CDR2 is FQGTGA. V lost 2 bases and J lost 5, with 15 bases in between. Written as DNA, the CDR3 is TGTGCCAGCAGCTTAGGGGGAGCCCAGGGGGAGACCCAGTACTTC. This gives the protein CASSLGGAQGETQYF. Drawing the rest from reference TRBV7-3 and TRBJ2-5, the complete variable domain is GAGVSQTPSNKVTEKGKYVELRCDPISGHTALYWYRQSLGQGPEFLIYFQGTGAADDSGLPNDRFFAVRPEGSVSTLKIQRTERGDSAVYLCASSLGGAQGETQYFGPGTRLLVL.

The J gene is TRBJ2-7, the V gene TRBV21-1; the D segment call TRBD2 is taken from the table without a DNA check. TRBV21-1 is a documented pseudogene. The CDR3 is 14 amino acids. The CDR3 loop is CASSKRDCLHEQYF. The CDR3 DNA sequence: TGTGCCAGCAGCAAACGGGACTGCCTGCACGAGCAGTACTTC.

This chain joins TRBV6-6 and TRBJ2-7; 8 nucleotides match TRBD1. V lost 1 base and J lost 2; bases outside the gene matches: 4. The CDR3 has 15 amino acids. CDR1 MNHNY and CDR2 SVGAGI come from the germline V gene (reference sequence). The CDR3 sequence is CASSYFQTGAYEQYF. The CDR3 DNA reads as TGTGCCAGCAGTTACTTCCAGACAGGGGCCTACGAGCAGTACTTC.

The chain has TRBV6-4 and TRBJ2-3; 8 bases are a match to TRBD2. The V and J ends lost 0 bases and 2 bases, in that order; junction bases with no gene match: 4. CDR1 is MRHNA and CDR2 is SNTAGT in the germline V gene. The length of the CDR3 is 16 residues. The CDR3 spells CASSDSSGGPTDTQYF. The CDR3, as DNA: TGTGCCAGCAGTGACTCGTCGGGAGGGCCCACAGATACGCAGTATTTT.

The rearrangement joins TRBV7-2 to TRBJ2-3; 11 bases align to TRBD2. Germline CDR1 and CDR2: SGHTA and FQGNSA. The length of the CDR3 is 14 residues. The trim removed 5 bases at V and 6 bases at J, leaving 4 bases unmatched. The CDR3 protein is CASSVTSGSDTQYF. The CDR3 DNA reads TGTGCCAGCAGCGTTACTAGCGGGAGTGATACGCAGTATTTT.

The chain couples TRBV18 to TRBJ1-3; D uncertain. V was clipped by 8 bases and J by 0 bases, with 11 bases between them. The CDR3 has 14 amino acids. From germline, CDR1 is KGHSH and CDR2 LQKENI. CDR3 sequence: CASRPEPSGNTIYF. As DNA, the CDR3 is TGTGCCAGCCGCCCGGAGCCCTCTGGAAACACCATATATTTT. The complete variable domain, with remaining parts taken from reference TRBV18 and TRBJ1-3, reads NAGVMQNPRHLVRRRGQEARLRCSPMKGHSHVYWYRQLPEEGLKFMVYLQKENIIDESGMPKERFSAEFPKEGPSILRIQQVVRGDSAAYFCASRPEPSGNTIYFGEGSWLTVV.

CDR3 DNA: TGTGCTAGTGGTCTCTCACAGGGGTTAGGGGAGACCCAGTACTTC. Protein sequence: CASGLSQGLGETQYF. The J gene is TRBJ2-5, the V gene TRBV12-5; 7 bases are a match to TRBD1. V gave up 5 bases and J gave up 5 bases; unmatched junction bases: 11. CDR1 is LGHNT and CDR2 is FRNRAP in the germline V gene. The CDR3 extends over 15 amino acids.

The CDR3 is CASSPSMSSYNSPLHF. CDR3 nucleotide sequence: TGTGCCAGCTCACCCTCGATGAGCTCCTATAATTCACCCCTCCACTTT. The chain recombines TRBV18 with TRBJ1-6; D is ambiguous. Trimming removed 3 bases from V and 0 bases from J, with 9 bases in between. This CDR3 has 16 amino acids. Germline V gene sequence: CDR1 KGHSH, CDR2 LQKENI.

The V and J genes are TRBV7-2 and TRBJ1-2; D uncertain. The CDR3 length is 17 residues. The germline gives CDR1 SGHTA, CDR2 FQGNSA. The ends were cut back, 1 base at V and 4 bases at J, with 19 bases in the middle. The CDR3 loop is CASSLDRIAGGGYGYTF. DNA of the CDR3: TGTGCCAGCAGCTTAGATCGAATAGCCGGTGGCGGCTATGGCTACACCTTC.

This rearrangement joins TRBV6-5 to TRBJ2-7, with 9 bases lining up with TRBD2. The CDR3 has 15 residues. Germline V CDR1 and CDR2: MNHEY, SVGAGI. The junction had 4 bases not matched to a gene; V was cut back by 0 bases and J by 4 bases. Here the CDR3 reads CASSYSAGGPYEQYF. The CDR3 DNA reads TGTGCCAGCAGTTACTCGGCGGGAGGGCCGTACGAGCAGTACTTC.

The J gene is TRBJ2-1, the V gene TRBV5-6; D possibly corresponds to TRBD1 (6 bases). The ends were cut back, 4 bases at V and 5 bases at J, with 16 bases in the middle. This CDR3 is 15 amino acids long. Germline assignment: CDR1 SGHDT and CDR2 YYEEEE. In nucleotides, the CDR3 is TGTGCCAGCAGCGTCCGACAGGCGATAGACAATGAGCAGTTCTTC. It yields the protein CASSVRQAIDNEQFF.

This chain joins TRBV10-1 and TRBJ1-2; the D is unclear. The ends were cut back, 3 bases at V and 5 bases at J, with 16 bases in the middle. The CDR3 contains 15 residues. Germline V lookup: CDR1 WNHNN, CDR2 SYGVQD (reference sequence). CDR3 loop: CASSEDLQTTYGYTF. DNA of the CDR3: TGCGCCAGCAGTGAAGATCTCCAAACCACTTATGGCTACACCTTC.

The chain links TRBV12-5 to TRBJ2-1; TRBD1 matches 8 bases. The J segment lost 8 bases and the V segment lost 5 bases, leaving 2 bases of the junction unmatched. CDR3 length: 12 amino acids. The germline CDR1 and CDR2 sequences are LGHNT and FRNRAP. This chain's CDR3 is CASGPDRDEQFF. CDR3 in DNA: TGTGCTAGTGGTCCGGACAGGGATGAGCAGTTCTTC. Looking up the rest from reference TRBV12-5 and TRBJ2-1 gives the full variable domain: DARVTQTPRHKVTEMGQEVTMRCQPILGHNTVFWYRQTMMQGLELLAYFRNRAPLDDSGMPKDRFSAEMPDATLATLKIQPSEPRDSAVYFCASGPDRDEQFFGPGTRLTVL.

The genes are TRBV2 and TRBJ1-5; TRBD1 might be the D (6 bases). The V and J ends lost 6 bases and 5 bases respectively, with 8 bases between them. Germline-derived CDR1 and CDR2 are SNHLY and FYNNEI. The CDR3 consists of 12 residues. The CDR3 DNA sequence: TGTGCCAGCAGCGGACAGCATCAGCCCCAGCATTTT. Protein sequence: CASSGQHQPQHF.

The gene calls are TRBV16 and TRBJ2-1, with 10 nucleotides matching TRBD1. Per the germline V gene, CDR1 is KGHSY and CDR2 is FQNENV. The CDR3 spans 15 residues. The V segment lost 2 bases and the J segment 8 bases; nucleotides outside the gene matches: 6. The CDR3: CASSQPGQGRDEQFF. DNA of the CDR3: TGTGCCAGCAGCCAACCGGGACAGGGGCGGGATGAGCAGTTCTTC.

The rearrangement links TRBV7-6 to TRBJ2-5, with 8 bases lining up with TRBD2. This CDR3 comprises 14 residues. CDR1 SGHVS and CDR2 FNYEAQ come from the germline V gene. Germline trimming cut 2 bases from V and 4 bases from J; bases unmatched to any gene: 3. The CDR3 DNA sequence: TGTGCCAGCAGCTTACAAGCGGGAGCAGAGACCCAGTACTTC. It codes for CASSLQAGAETQYF.

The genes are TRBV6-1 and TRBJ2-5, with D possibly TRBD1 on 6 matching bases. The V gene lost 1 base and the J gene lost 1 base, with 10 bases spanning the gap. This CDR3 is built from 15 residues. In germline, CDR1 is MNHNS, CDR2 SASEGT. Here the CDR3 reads CASSEGVRGQETQYF. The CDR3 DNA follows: TGTGCCAGCAGTGAAGGGGTCAGGGGCCAAGAGACCCAGTACTTC.

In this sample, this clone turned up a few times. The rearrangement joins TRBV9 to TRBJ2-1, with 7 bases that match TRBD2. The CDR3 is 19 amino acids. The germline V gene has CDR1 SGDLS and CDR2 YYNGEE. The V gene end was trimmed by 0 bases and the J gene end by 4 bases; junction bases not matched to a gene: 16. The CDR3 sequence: CASSVGWTGRARTYNEQFF. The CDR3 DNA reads TGTGCCAGCAGCGTAGGCTGGACTGGGAGGGCGAGGACATACAATGAGCAGTTCTTC.

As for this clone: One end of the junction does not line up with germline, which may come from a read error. Here the CDR3 DNA reads TGTGCTAGCAGCTTGAAGCCGGGACAGGGGGACAATGAGCAGTTCTTC. This translates into CASSLKPGQGDNEQFF. The J gene is TRBJ2-1, the V gene TRBV7-7; the match to TRBD1 covers 11 bases. The CDR3 loop spans 16 amino acids. Germline-derived CDR1 and CDR2 are SSHAT and FNYEAQ (reference sequence).